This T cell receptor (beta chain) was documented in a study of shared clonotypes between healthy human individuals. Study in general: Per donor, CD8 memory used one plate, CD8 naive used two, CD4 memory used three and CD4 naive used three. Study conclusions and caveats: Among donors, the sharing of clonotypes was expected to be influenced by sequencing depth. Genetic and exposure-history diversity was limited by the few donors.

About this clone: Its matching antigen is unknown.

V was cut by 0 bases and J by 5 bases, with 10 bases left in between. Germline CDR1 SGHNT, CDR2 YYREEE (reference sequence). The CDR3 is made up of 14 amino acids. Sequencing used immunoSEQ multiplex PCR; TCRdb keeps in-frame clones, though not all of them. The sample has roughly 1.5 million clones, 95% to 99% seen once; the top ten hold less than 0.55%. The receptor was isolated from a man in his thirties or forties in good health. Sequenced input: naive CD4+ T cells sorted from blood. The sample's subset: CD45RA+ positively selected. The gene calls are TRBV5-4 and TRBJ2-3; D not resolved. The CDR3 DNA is TGTGCCAGCAGCTTGGGGGGTGGCGGAGATACGCAGTATTTT. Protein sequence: CASSLGGGGDTQYF.